This TCR beta chain was sequenced in a study of blood T cell repertoires in COVID-19. Followed over time, Seattle patients had been enrolled while infection was active. Assay used: immunoSEQ multiplex PCR; TCRdb lists only in-frame clones, some missing. Seen here are about 160,000 clones, approximately 84% observed once, and the top ten hold around 8%. Germline assignment: CDR1 SGHRS and CDR2 YFSETQ. Trimming took 0 bases from V and 9 from J; bases not matched to a gene: 3. This CDR3 spans 14 amino acids. Sample: peripheral blood. This TCR was recovered from a woman aged 55-70 years with COVID-19, enrolled during active disease. The rearrangement joins TRBV5-1 to TRBJ2-6; 7 positions match TRBD1. CDR3 amino acids: CASSLGQGDNVLTF. The CDR3 nucleotides are TGCGCCAGCAGCTTGGGACAGGGTGACAACGTCCTGACTTTC.